Presented here are 24 T cell receptor beta chains from one specimen sequenced in a study of lymphopenia after photon versus proton radiotherapy. Generated by immunoSEQ multiplex PCR, the TCRdb table keeps only in-frame clones and is missing some. The sample has around 42,000 clones; less than 90% are singletons. The sequencing used peripheral blood, collected from a patient treated with photon-based radiotherapy. These receptors were collected from a man between 35 and 55 years old with gastric cancer.

V gene TRBV4-1 combines with J gene TRBJ2-3; tentative D call: TRBD2 (5 bases). In germline, CDR1 is MGHRA, CDR2 YSYEKL. V lost 1 base, J lost 1 base, and 15 bases lay in between. The CDR3 consists of 17 residues. The CDR3 is CASSQVGKGRGTDTQYF. DNA for the CDR3: TGCGCCAGCAGCCAAGTGGGGAAAGGGCGGGGCACAGATACGCAGTATTTT.

The chain is built from TRBV15 and TRBJ1-4; D is possibly TRBD1 (5 bases). In germline, CDR1 is LNHNV, CDR2 YYDKDF (reference sequence). Trimming stripped 1 base from V and 5 bases from J, with 5 bases between. The CDR3 contains 13 residues. The CDR3 coding sequence is TGTGCCACCAGCAGAGGACAGAATGAAAAACTGTTTTTT. Amino acid sequence: CATSRGQNEKLFF.

The chain uses TRBV21-1 and TRBJ1-2; no DNA check was done on the table's D call, TRBD1. TRBV21-1 is recorded as a pseudogene. There are 15 residues in the CDR3. The CDR3 spells CASSRQGVAVYGYTF. In DNA, the CDR3 is TGTGCCAGCAGCAGACAGGGGGTGGCAGTCTATGGCTACACCTTC.

The CDR3 here is CAIATGVNYGYTF. DNA of the CDR3: TGTGCCATCGCGACAGGGGTTAACTATGGCTACACCTTC. J is TRBJ1-2 and V is TRBV10-3; 8 nucleotides line up with TRBD1. CDR3 length: 13 amino acids. V shed 8 bases, J shed 1 base, and the junction held 3 bases outside the gene matches. The V gene's germline CDR1 is ENHRY and CDR2 SYGVKD.

The rearrangement links TRBV2 to TRBJ2-2; the match to TRBD1 covers 8 bases. CDR1 and CDR2 from the germline V gene are SNHLY and FYNNEI. Germline trimming cut 2 bases from V and 4 bases from J; bases unmatched to any gene: 3. This CDR3 comprises 15 residues. The DNA of the CDR3 is TGTGCCAGCAGTGAATGGACAGGGACCACCGGGGAGCTGTTTTTT. It codes for CASSEWTGTTGELFF.

A remark on this clone: At one end the junction does not follow the germline gene, possibly because of a read error. This chain joins TRBV7-7 and TRBJ2-1, with D perhaps matching TRBD1 or TRBD2 (5 bases each). This CDR3 has 15 residues. Germline V gene lookup returns CDR1 SSHAT and CDR2 FNYEAQ (reference sequence). The CDR3 nucleotides read TGTGCTAGCAGCTTTTCCTTGGGACCCTACAATGAGCAGTTCTTC. Amino acids: CASSFSLGPYNEQFF.

The chain uses TRBV9 and TRBJ2-1; D possibly corresponds to TRBD2 (5 bases). Germline CDR1 reads SGDLS; CDR2 reads YYNGEE. V lost 0 bases, J lost 2 bases, and 6 bases lay in between. CDR3 length equals 14 residues. The CDR3 protein is CASSVGGPYNEQFF. The CDR3 region has the DNA TGTGCCAGCAGCGTAGGAGGGCCCTACAATGAGCAGTTCTTC. The whole variable domain, remainder taken from reference TRBV9 and TRBJ2-1, is DSGVTQTPKHLITATGQRVTLRCSPRSGDLSVYWYQQSLDQGLQFLIQYYNGEERAKGNILERFSAQQFPDLHSELNLSSLELGDSALYFCASSVGGPYNEQFFGPGTRLTVL.

V is TRBV7-9 and J is TRBJ1-2; 12 bases align to TRBD1. The germline CDR1 and CDR2 sequences are SEHNR and FQNEAQ (reference sequence). This CDR3 has 15 amino acids. V shed 2 bases, J shed 7 bases, and the junction held 5 bases outside the gene matches. The CDR3 loop reads CASSLKGQGASGYTF. CDR3 DNA sequence: TGTGCCAGCAGCTTAAAGGGACAGGGGGCGTCTGGCTACACCTTC.

The chain carries TRBV19 and TRBJ2-3, with TRBD2 matching over 9 bases. Trimming at V came to 5 bases and at J to 1 base, leaving 10 bases not matched to a gene. CDR1 and CDR2 from the germline V gene are LNHDA and SQIVND (reference sequence). The CDR3 contains 17 residues. The CDR3 region is CASSPRQAGGRTDTQYF. The DNA for the CDR3 is TGTGCCAGTAGTCCCCGGCAAGCGGGGGGACGCACAGATACGCAGTATTTT.

The rearrangement uses TRBV10-3 and TRBJ1-1, with TRBD1 matching over 12 bases. The CDR3 length is 18 residues. In germline, CDR1 is ENHRY, CDR2 SYGVKD. The V gene end was trimmed by 0 bases and the J gene end by 1 base; junction bases not matched to a gene: 6. The CDR3 DNA reads as TGTGCCATCAGTGAGTCTAAGGGACAGGGGGCCGAGAACACTGAAGCTTTCTTT. It specifies CAISESKGQGAENTEAFF.

This chain uses TRBV4-3 with TRBJ2-7; D remains unclear. Trimming shortened V by 1 base and J by 0 bases, and 7 bases separated the two germline ends. This CDR3 has 14 amino acids. The V gene's germline CDR1 is LGHNA and CDR2 YSLEER. The CDR3 coding sequence is TGCGCCAGCAGCCAAGGCCTCGACTCCTACGAGCAGTACTTC. Protein: CASSQGLDSYEQYF.

The count of this clone is one. The chain is built from TRBV6-1 and TRBJ2-7; 7 nucleotides agree with TRBD2. The CDR3 extends over 15 amino acids. V shed 4 bases, J shed 1 base, and the junction held 7 bases outside the gene matches. Germline lookup yields CDR1 MNHNS and CDR2 SASEGT. DNA for the CDR3: TGTGCCAGCAGTGGGTCGGGGGGTCCATCCTACGAGCAGTACTTC. This encodes CASSGSGGPSYEQYF.

This clone appeared once. J is TRBJ2-5 and V is TRBV6-7; 10 nucleotides match TRBD2. TRBV6-7 is marked as an open reading frame, function uncertain. V lost 6 bases and J lost 5; bases outside the gene matches: 9. The CDR3 sequence is 15 residues long. The DNA for the CDR3 is TGTGCCAGCAGCATAGCCGGACTAGCGGAGGAGACCCAGTACTTC. It encodes CASSIAGLAEETQYF.

V usage is TRBV6-5 and J usage is TRBJ2-1, with TRBD2 identical over 8 bases. Germline CDR1 is MNHEY and CDR2 is SVGAGI. J gave up 9 bases and V 0 bases, and 10 bases lay outside the gene matches. The CDR3 length is 16 residues. The CDR3 spells CASSYSLAGHKGEQFF. CDR3 coding DNA: TGTGCCAGCAGTTACTCGCTAGCGGGTCACAAGGGTGAGCAGTTCTTC.

The chain recombines TRBV4-1 with TRBJ2-2, with a weak D call TRBD2 (7 bases). The germline V and J ends were trimmed by 1 base and 0 bases, with 12 bases remaining between them. Germline V gene sequence: CDR1 MGHRA, CDR2 YSYEKL. The CDR3 spans 17 residues. The CDR3 here is CASSQGGGAPNTGELFF. The CDR3 coding sequence is TGCGCCAGCAGCCAAGGAGGGGGGGCCCCGAACACCGGGGAGCTGTTTTTT.

In its sample, this clone was seen once. This chain joins TRBV5-1 and TRBJ2-2; 7 bases are a match to TRBD2. The germline gives CDR1 SGHRS, CDR2 YFSETQ. This CDR3 comprises 14 residues. J lost 4 bases, V lost 2 bases, and 2 bases had no gene match. CDR3 bases: TGCGCCAGCAGCTTTGGGAGGGGCACCGGGGAGCTGTTTTTT. It yields the protein CASSFGRGTGELFF.

CDR3: CASSADRDNQPQHF. The CDR3 region has the DNA TGTGCCAGCAGCGCCGACAGGGACAATCAGCCCCAGCATTTT. The genes are TRBV9 and TRBJ1-5, with 7 positions matching TRBD1. The germline CDR1 and CDR2 sequences are SGDLS and YYNGEE. This CDR3 has 14 residues. V trimming: 3 bases; J trimming: 3 bases; junction bases outside the gene matches: 3.

The chain is built from TRBV4-3 and TRBJ2-7; 7 nucleotides agree with TRBD1. The CDR3 runs to 13 residues. The germline V gene has CDR1 LGHNA and CDR2 YSLEER. J gave up 2 bases and V 3 bases, and 1 base lay outside the gene matches. The CDR3 DNA reads as TGCGCCAGCAGCCACGGGACAGCCTACGAGCAGTACTTC. The encoded protein is CASSHGTAYEQYF.

This clone was counted once. This rearrangement joins TRBV30 to TRBJ1-2; TRBD1 matches at 9 bases. V shed 8 bases and J 1 base; nucleotides not matched to a gene: 11. Germline V gene data show CDR1 as GTSNPN and CDR2 as SVGIG (reference sequence). The CDR3 loop spans 15 amino acids. In nucleotides, the CDR3 is TGTGCCCACTCGGGACAGGGAATCAGTAACTATGGCTACACCTTC. This sequence encodes CAHSGQGISNYGYTF.

This sequence joins TRBV27 and TRBJ1-3; TRBD1 matches 8 bases. Germline values: CDR1 MNHEY, CDR2 SMNVEV (reference sequence). Germline trimming cut 5 bases from V and 3 bases from J; bases unmatched to any gene: 9. The CDR3 sequence is 16 residues long. In nucleotides, the CDR3 is TGTGCCAGCAGTCCCGGACAGGGCCGGCGTGGAAACACCATATATTTT. This translates into CASSPGQGRRGNTIYF.

The rearrangement joins TRBV5-1 to TRBJ2-7, with D unresolved. The CDR3 runs 15 residues. Per germline, CDR1 SGHRS and CDR2 YFSETQ. Trimming shortened V by 0 bases and J by 5 bases, and 15 bases separated the two germline ends. The CDR3 sequence is CASSLGVTAADEQYF. DNA of the CDR3: TGCGCCAGCAGCTTGGGGGTCACGGCGGCGGACGAGCAGTACTTC.

The chain combines TRBV19 with TRBJ2-1, with 7 positions matching TRBD1. This CDR3 region has 15 residues. Germline V gives CDR1 LNHDA, CDR2 SQIVND (reference sequence). The V and J ends lost 7 bases and 0 bases, in that order; junction bases with no gene match: 6. The CDR3 protein is CASKDRRSSYNEQFF. CDR3 nucleotides: TGTGCCAGTAAGGACAGGCGAAGCTCCTACAATGAGCAGTTCTTC. The full variable domain, rest sourced from reference TRBV19 and TRBJ2-1, is DGGITQSPKYLFRKEGQNVTLSCEQNLNHDAMYWYRQDPGQGLRLIYYSQIVNDFQKGDIAEGYSVSREKKESFPLTVTSAQKNPTAFYLCASKDRRSSYNEQFFGPGTRLTVL.

In its sample, this clone was seen once. This chain uses TRBV19 with TRBJ2-2; tentatively, D is TRBD2 (6 bases). The V end lost 7 bases, the J end lost 5 bases, and 14 bases lay between the germline ends. The CDR3 covers 14 residues. CDR1 LNHDA and CDR2 SQIVND come from the germline V gene (reference sequence). Here the CDR3 DNA reads TGTGCCAGTATTGGGGCGGGGCGGACCGGGGAGCTGTTTTTT. It specifies CASIGAGRTGELFF.

The chain uses TRBV30 and TRBJ2-1; 9 bases line up with TRBD1. The CDR3 runs to 13 residues. Germline CDR1 reads GTSNPN; CDR2 reads SVGIG (reference sequence). V dropped 5 bases and J dropped 8; count of bases not matched to a gene: 7. This chain's CDR3 is CAWDRGQGYEQFF. The CDR3 DNA sequence: TGTGCCTGGGACCGGGGACAGGGTTATGAGCAGTTCTTC.